This T cell receptor beta chain was captured in a study of blood T cell repertoires in COVID-19. Study-level background: From the United States, Italy and Spain came samples of acute and convalescent COVID-19. From T cells, B-cell-depleted T cells, or PBMCs came the material, which was cDNA or gDNA.

Sequencing used immunoSEQ multiplex PCR; TCRdb keeps in-frame clones, though not all of them. The data hold about 230,000 clones, with approximately 84% observed a single time. J was trimmed by 8 bases and V by 4 bases; bases with no gene match: 7. The CDR3 consists of 14 residues. Germline V lookup: CDR1 LGHDT, CDR2 YNNKEL (reference sequence). The sample consisted of peripheral blood. The TCR originated in a woman of 80 years or more with acute or convalescent COVID-19. The chain has TRBV3-1 (or the pseudogene TRBV3-2) and TRBJ1-5; 8 bases are shared with TRBD1. The CDR3: CASSPQGAGEPQHF. CDR3 DNA: TGTGCCAGCAGCCCCCAGGGGGCAGGGGAGCCCCAGCATTTT.